This T cell receptor (beta chain) was sequenced for a study of response to subunit inactivated influenza vaccine. TCRdb reprocessed the RT-PCR reads with MiXCR, giving one entry per CDR3 protein. The table has 650,000 to 800,000 distinct CDR3 sequences, approximately 13% seen once; the top ten hold 5.5% to 7%. This clonotype was observed at least ten times. With V trimmed by 0 bases and J by 5 bases, 10 bases remained unmatched. This CDR3 has 17 residues. Per the germline V gene, CDR1 is LGHDT and CDR2 is YNNKEL (reference sequence). The source was PBMCs from blood, collected about 14 days before vaccination. The chain carries TRBV3-1 and TRBJ2-3; 8 positions match TRBD1. This receptor was identified in a man aged 45-65 years who received an inactivated influenza vaccine. CDR3 coding DNA: TGTGCCAGCAGCCAAGAAGGTATCCAGGGGGCTAAAGATACGCAGTATTTT. Translating it yields CASSQEGIQGAKDTQYF.